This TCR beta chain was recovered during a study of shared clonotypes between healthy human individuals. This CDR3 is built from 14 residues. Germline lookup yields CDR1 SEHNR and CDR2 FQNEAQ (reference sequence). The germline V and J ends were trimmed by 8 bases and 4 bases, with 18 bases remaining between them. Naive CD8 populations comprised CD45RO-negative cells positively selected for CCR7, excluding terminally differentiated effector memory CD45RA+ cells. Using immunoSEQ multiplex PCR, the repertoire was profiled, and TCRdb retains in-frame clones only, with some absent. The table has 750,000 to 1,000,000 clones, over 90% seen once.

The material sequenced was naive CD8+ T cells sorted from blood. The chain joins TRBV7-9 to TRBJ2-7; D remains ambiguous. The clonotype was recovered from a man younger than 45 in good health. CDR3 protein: CASGGLETIYEQYF. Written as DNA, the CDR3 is TGTGCCAGCGGCGGTCTGGAGACCATATACGAGCAGTACTTC.